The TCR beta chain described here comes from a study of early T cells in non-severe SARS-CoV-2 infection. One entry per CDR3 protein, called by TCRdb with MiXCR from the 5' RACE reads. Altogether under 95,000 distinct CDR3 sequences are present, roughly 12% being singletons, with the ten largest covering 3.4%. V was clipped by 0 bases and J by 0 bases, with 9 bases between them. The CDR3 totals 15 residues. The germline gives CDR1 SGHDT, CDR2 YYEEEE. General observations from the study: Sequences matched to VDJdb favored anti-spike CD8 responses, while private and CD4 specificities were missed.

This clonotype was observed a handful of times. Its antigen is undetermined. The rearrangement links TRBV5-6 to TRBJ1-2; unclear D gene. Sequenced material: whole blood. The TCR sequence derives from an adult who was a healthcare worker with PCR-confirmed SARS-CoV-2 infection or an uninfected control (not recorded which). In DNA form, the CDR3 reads TGTGCCAGCAGCTTGGGGGGAGCAGCTAACTATGGCTACACCTTC. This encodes CASSLGGAANYGYTF.